A single sample gave rise to the 26 T cell receptor beta chains below, sequenced in a study of tumor and adjacent non-tumor tissue in lung cancer. A modified ARM-PCR protocol with three rounds of nested PCR amplified TCRbeta. Via MiXCR, TCRdb re-called the multiplex PCR reads, giving one row per CDR3 protein. Of some 200,000 distinct CDR3 sequences detected, about two thirds appear once; the ten largest clones hold about 25%. No cell sorting was done before RNA was extracted from the tissue. Sequencing was done on a sample of lung tumor tissue. These receptors came from a man aged 60 to 69 with non-small cell lung cancer.

Details on this clonotype: The germline gene is not matched at one end of the junction; a read error may be the cause. The V and J genes are TRBV11-2 and TRBJ2-7; possibly TRBD1 or TRBD2 for D (5 bases each). The CDR3 covers 14 residues. The germline CDR1 and CDR2 sequences are SGHAT and FQNNGV. The CDR3 sequence: CASRPGIGAHEQYF. CDR3 nucleotide sequence: TGTGCCAGCAGACCCGGGATAGGGGCCCACGAACAGTACTTC.

This clonotype appeared a few times. The chain combines TRBV20-1 with TRBJ2-5; D possibly corresponds to TRBD1 (5 bases). The CDR3 contains 14 residues. The V and J ends lost 0 bases and 4 bases respectively, with 12 bases between them. Germline V CDR1 and CDR2: DFQATT, SNEGSKA (reference sequence). Here the CDR3 reads CSARDNRYGETQYF. The CDR3 DNA reads TGCAGTGCTAGAGACAACAGGTATGGAGAGACCCAGTACTTC.

At least ten counts were recorded for this clonotype. This chain connects TRBV11-2 to TRBJ2-7; TRBD2 is a possible D gene (6 bases). Germline V gene lookup returns CDR1 SGHAT and CDR2 FQNNGV. CDR3 length equals 16 residues. Trimming shortened V by 5 bases and J by 3 bases, and 20 bases separated the two germline ends. CDR3: CASSPNYSGRRYEQYF. CDR3 DNA sequence: TGTGCCAGCAGCCCAAACTATAGCGGACGGCGCTACGAGCAGTACTTC.

As to this clonotype: The CDR3 carries no conserved terminal phenylalanine or tryptophan, so it likely arises from a read error. The chain uses TRBV11-2 and TRBJ2-1, with 7 bases matching TRBD2. CDR1 SGHAT and CDR2 FQNNGV come from the germline V gene. CDR3 length: 14 residues. CDR3 in DNA: TGTGTCAGCAGCTTGGGTCGGGAGGTGAATGAGCAGTTCTTG. This encodes CVSSLGREVNEQFL.

With regard to this clonotype: A much larger clone lies one base from this, so it may be a read error. The chain combines TRBV6-2 or TRBV6-3 with TRBJ2-3; 7 bases agree with TRBD2. The length of the CDR3 is 15 residues. Trimming at V came to 2 bases and at J to 4 bases, leaving 6 bases not matched to a gene. The germline CDR1 and CDR2 sequences are MNHEY and SVGEGT. The CDR3: CASSYDSAGADTQYF. CDR3 nucleotides: TGTGCCAGCAGTTACGATTCCGCGGGAGCAGATACGCAGTATTTT.

DNA for the CDR3: TGTGCCATCAGTGTAGCTAGGGCCAGGGCCTACGAGCAGTACTTC. This gives the protein CAISVARARAYEQYF. The chain uses TRBV10-3 and TRBJ2-7; possible D gene TRBD1, 5 bases. The CDR3 sequence is 15 residues long. Germline CDR1 is ENHRY and CDR2 is SYGVKD. Trimming stripped 4 bases from V and 2 bases from J, with 15 bases between.

The chain is built from TRBV13 and TRBJ2-2; no reliable D call. With 6 bases removed from V and 13 bases from J, the gap between germline ends came to 15 bases. The CDR3 consists of 12 residues. The germline gives CDR1 PRHDT, CDR2 FYEKMQ (reference sequence). CDR3 residues: CASRRPAEVLFF. In DNA form, the CDR3 reads TGTGCCAGCAGGCGGCCGGCCGAGGTGCTGTTTTTT.

This clonotype was picked up a small number of times. The CDR3 reads CSARRDREGEQYF. The CDR3 DNA follows: TGCAGCGCTCGCCGGGACAGGGAAGGGGAGCAGTACTTC. The chain carries TRBV29-1 and TRBJ2-7; TRBD1 aligns across 9 bases. CDR1 and CDR2 (germline): SQVTM, ANQGSEA. This CDR3 region has 13 residues. V dropped 7 bases and J dropped 7; count of bases not matched to a gene: 11.

This clonotype was seen repeatedly, ten times or more. The V call is TRBV20-1, the J call TRBJ2-1, with 13 bases aligning to TRBD2. CDR1 and CDR2 (germline): DFQATT, SNEGSKA (reference sequence). The CDR3 totals 14 residues. Germline trimming cut 5 bases from V and 4 bases from J; bases unmatched to any gene: 2. The CDR3 DNA reads as TGCAGTGCTTCGGGACTAGCGGGATACAATGAGCAGTTCTTC. This translates into CSASGLAGYNEQFF.

Comment on this clonotype: One base away lies a much larger clone, so this may be a sequencing read error. The V and J genes are TRBV6-6 and TRBJ2-1, with 9 bases lining up with TRBD2. Germline assignment: CDR1 MNHNY and CDR2 SVGAGI (reference sequence). The CDR3 totals 16 residues. The CDR3 region is CVSSYSLAGSYNEQFF. CDR3 coding DNA: TGTGTCAGCAGTTACTCGCTAGCGGGATCGTACAATGAGCAGTTCTTC.

Details on this clonotype: Because the CDR3 is missing its conserved closing phenylalanine or tryptophan, this is likely a read error. The CDR3 DNA sequence: TGCAGCGTCGGCCACCGGGACAGGTGTTTCGACACTGAAGCTTTCATT. This sequence encodes CSVGHRDRCFDTEAFI. This chain connects TRBV29-1 to TRBJ1-1, with 8 bases matching TRBD1. The V gene end was trimmed by 6 bases and the J gene end by 3 bases; junction bases not matched to a gene: 15. This CDR3 has 16 residues. Germline V gives CDR1 SQVTM, CDR2 ANQGSEA.

The gene calls are TRBV5-6 and TRBJ2-7, with 8 positions matching TRBD1. The germline V gene encodes CDR1 SGHDT and CDR2 YYEEEE. The CDR3 has 15 residues. Trimming removed 3 bases from V and 0 bases from J; junction bases left unmatched: 5. CDR3 coding DNA: TGTGCCAGCAGCTCAACAGGGGGTTACTCCTACGAGCAGTACTTC. Its protein product is CASSSTGGYSYEQYF.

This clonotype was seen only once. The chain employs TRBV6-5 and TRBJ2-7; D not resolved. CDR3 length equals 14 residues. CDR1 and CDR2 from the germline V gene are MNHEY and SVGAGI. V lost 1 base, J lost 13 bases, and 20 bases lay in between. CDR3 coding DNA: TGTGCCAGCAGTTACTATCCCTCGACCGTCGAACATTACTTC. As protein: CASSYYPSTVEHYF.

Concerning this clonotype itself: This could be a read error, since a much larger clone is one nucleotide away. CDR3 residues: CASTSGGARDEQFF. The CDR3 DNA follows: TGTGCCAGCACTTCGGGGGGGGCCAGGGATGAGCAGTTCTTC. This chain joins TRBV6-5 and TRBJ2-1; the match to TRBD2 covers 8 bases. V was pared by 7 bases and J by 8 bases, with 10 bases of the junction left unmatched. The CDR3 is 14 residues long. Germline V gene sequence: CDR1 MNHEY, CDR2 SVGAGI.

A remark on this clonotype: Sequence at one end of the junction differs from germline and may be a read error. The chain combines TRBV6-1 with TRBJ2-5, with D tentatively TRBD2 (6 bases). Germline CDR1 and CDR2: MNHNS and SASEGT. This CDR3 has 17 residues. As DNA, the CDR3 is TGTGCCAGCCGTGAACGTGGCGGGAAGGCAGTACGGGAGACCCAGTACTTC. Amino acids: CASRERGGKAVRETQYF.

This clonotype has just one count. A read error is possible here, since a much larger clone lies one base away. The V gene is TRBV5-6, the J gene TRBJ2-7, with D possibly being TRBD2 (5 bases). CDR1 is SGHDT, CDR2 YYEEEE, per germline. CDR3 length: 15 residues. Between the trimmed V and J ends, which lost 5 bases and 0 bases, there was a span of 15 bases. The CDR3 sequence is CASRNFRGNSYEQYF. Here the CDR3 DNA reads TGTGCCAGCAGAAATTTCCGGGGAAACTCCTACGAGCAGTACTTC.

About this clonotype: The germline gene is not matched at one end of the junction; a read error may be the cause. The genes are TRBV25-1 and TRBJ2-2; D might be TRBD2 (6 bases). The germline CDR1 and CDR2 sequences are MGHDK and SYGVNS. The CDR3 has 17 amino acids. This chain's CDR3 is CANSEYGVAANTGELFF. CDR3 bases: TGTGCCAACAGTGAATACGGGGTAGCGGCGAACACCGGGGAGCTGTTTTTT.

The genes are TRBV7-8 and TRBJ2-7, with TRBD1 matching over 8 bases. CDR1 SGHVS and CDR2 FQNEAQ come from the germline V gene. Trimming at V came to 2 bases and at J to 3 bases, leaving 6 bases not matched to a gene. The CDR3 consists of 15 residues. CDR3 coding DNA: TGTGCCAGCAGCTTAAGGTTTACAGGGGGCTACGAGCAGTACTTC. It specifies CASSLRFTGGYEQYF.

On this clonotype: One junction end disagrees with the germline gene, perhaps due to a read error. The V and J genes are TRBV12-3 or TRBV12-4 and TRBJ1-5; the D gene is possibly TRBD1 (5 bases). CDR3 size: 13 residues. Here the CDR3 reads CATSFSGGQSQHF. CDR3 in DNA: TGTGCCACCAGTTTTTCGGGGGGTCAGTCCCAGCATTTT.

This chain joins TRBV4-2 and TRBJ2-5; 8 bases agree with TRBD2. Germline-derived CDR1 and CDR2 are LGHNA and YNFKEQ. With 4 bases clipped from V and 4 bases from J, the junction kept 14 bases outside the gene matches. The CDR3 extends over 17 amino acids. The CDR3, as DNA: TGTGCCAGCAGCCGAGGAACACTAGCGGCGAGAGGAGAGACCCAGTACTTC. The encoded protein is CASSRGTLAARGETQYF.

About this clonotype: This could be a read error, since a much larger clone is one nucleotide away. This chain joins TRBV12-3 or TRBV12-4 and TRBJ1-1; 8 nucleotides align to TRBD1. The CDR3 has 14 residues. DNA for the CDR3: TGTGCCAGCACGCGATCGGACAGGGCCACTGAAGCTTACTTT. Its translation is CASTRSDRATEAYF.

This chain uses TRBV21-1 with TRBJ2-1; the table's D call, TRBD1, has no DNA check behind it. TRBV21-1 is marked as a pseudogene. The CDR3 length is 15 residues. The CDR3 here is CASSPGTDSYHEQFF. The CDR3 DNA sequence: TGTGCCAGCAGCCCCGGGACGGATTCCTACCATGAGCAGTTCTTC.

Sample share makes this clonotype medium-sized. The chain employs TRBV11-2 and TRBJ1-6; unclear D gene. The length of the CDR3 is 17 residues. From germline, CDR1 is SGHAT and CDR2 FQNNGV. Trimming removed 2 bases at V and 11 bases at J, with 22 bases between. This CDR3 reads CASSLYPTDAFKPPLHF. The CDR3 bases are TGTGCCAGCAGCTTATACCCCACGGACGCGTTTAAGCCACCCCTCCACTTT.

On this clonotype: A read error is possible here, since a much larger clone lies one base away. The rearrangement links TRBV29-1 to TRBJ2-7; 8 bases map to TRBD1. The CDR3 spans 14 residues. Germline assignment: CDR1 SQVTM and CDR2 ANQGSEA. This CDR3 reads CNVDRTGSSYEQYF. The CDR3, as DNA: TGCAACGTTGACCGGACAGGGAGCTCCTACGAGCAGTACTTC.

This clonotype is a singleton in its sample. The DNA of the CDR3 is TGCGCCAGCTGTTCCACAGGGTCCGCTGAAGCTTTCTTT. It specifies CASCSTGSAEAFF. The rearrangement joins TRBV10-1 to TRBJ1-1; D might be TRBD1 (6 bases). The CDR3 runs 13 residues. Trimming pared 8 bases from V and 6 bases from J, leaving 16 bases between. Germline CDR1 and CDR2: WNHNN and SYGVQD (reference sequence).

The chain employs TRBV5-6 and TRBJ2-1; the match to TRBD2 covers 7 bases. The CDR3 is 16 residues long. V gave up 5 bases and J gave up 9 bases; unmatched junction bases: 17. CDR1 SGHDT and CDR2 YYEEEE come from the germline V gene. The CDR3 region is CASSPPTRGGIFEQFF. The CDR3 DNA is TGTGCCAGCAGTCCCCCGACTCGCGGGGGTATATTTGAGCAGTTCTTC.